Each of the 21 T cell receptor beta chains below was sequenced from the same sample in a study of blood T cell repertoires in COVID-19. The table came from immunoSEQ multiplex PCR; TCRdb's copy has only in-frame clones and leaves some out. The sample contains 250,000 or so clones, roughly 86% of which appear only once. The sequenced sample consisted of PBMCs or T cells enriched from blood (not recorded which). All receptors derive from a woman aged 50 to 60 who had recovered from COVID-19.

The chain joins TRBV15 to TRBJ2-5; D gene ambiguous. Germline CDR1 and CDR2: LNHNV and YYDKDF (reference sequence). This CDR3 has 15 residues. V was shortened by 1 base and J by 2 bases, with 11 bases between the two germline ends. CDR3 nucleotide sequence: TGTGCCACCAGCAGAGTTCGTCTAACTCAAGAGACCCAGTACTTC. Translated: CATSRVRLTQETQYF. The complete variable domain, with remaining parts taken from reference TRBV15 and TRBJ2-5, reads DAMVIQNPRYQVTQFGKPVTLSCSQTLNHNVMYWYQQKSSQAPKLLFHYYDKDFNNEADTPDNFQSRRPNTSFCFLDIRSPGLGDTAMYLCATSRVRLTQETQYFGPGTRLLVL.

The gene calls are TRBV18 and TRBJ2-1, with TRBD2 matching over 11 bases. Trimming removed 2 bases from V and 7 bases from J; junction bases left unmatched: 7. The CDR3 sequence is 16 residues long. Germline CDR1 reads KGHSH; CDR2 reads LQKENI. The CDR3 DNA reads as TGTGCCAGCTCACCATACACCGGGACTAGCGGTAATGAGCAGTTCTTC. It specifies CASSPYTGTSGNEQFF.

Regarding this clone: Different DNA sequences within this sample yield the same CDR3. The chain recombines TRBV25-1 with TRBJ2-1; TRBD1 might be the D (6 bases). The CDR3 has 15 amino acids. Germline V gene data show CDR1 as MGHDK and CDR2 as SYGVNS. V was cut by 1 base and J by 0 bases, with 7 bases left in between. The CDR3 nucleotides read TGTGCCAGCAGTGAATTGGACAGCTCCTACAATGAGCAGTTCTTC. Encoded protein: CASSELDSSYNEQFF.

The chain couples TRBV18 to TRBJ2-5; D is possibly TRBD2 (6 bases). The CDR3 runs to 15 residues. In germline, CDR1 is KGHSH, CDR2 LQKENI. Trimming took 5 bases from V and 2 from J, leaving 15 bases between them. CDR3 sequence: CASSGTLAPQETQYF. In DNA, the CDR3 is TGTGCCAGCTCAGGTACACTAGCTCCTCAAGAGACCCAGTACTTC.

The rearrangement uses TRBV28 and TRBJ1-5; D is unclear. Trimming left V 7 bases short and J 3 bases short, with 7 bases between. The CDR3 has 12 residues. In germline, CDR1 is MDHEN, CDR2 SYDVKM. CDR3 residues: CASTPSNQPQHF. In nucleotides, the CDR3 is TGTGCCAGCACCCCTTCCAATCAGCCCCAGCATTTT. The complete variable domain, with remaining parts taken from reference TRBV28 and TRBJ1-5, reads DVKVTQSSRYLVKRTGEKVFLECVQDMDHENMFWYRQDPGLGLRLIYFSYDVKMKEKGDIPEGYSVSREKKERFSLILESASTNQTSMYLCASTPSNQPQHFGDGTRLSIL.

This chain uses TRBV28 with TRBJ2-1; TRBD1 aligns across 8 bases. From germline, CDR1 is MDHEN and CDR2 SYDVKM. The V gene end was trimmed by 5 bases and the J gene end by 2 bases; junction bases not matched to a gene: 5. The CDR3 has 15 residues. This chain's CDR3 is CASSPQGAPYNEQFF. Here the CDR3 DNA reads TGTGCCAGCAGTCCCCAGGGGGCCCCCTACAATGAGCAGTTCTTC.

The rearrangement uses TRBV27 and TRBJ2-7; D uncertain. This CDR3 comprises 13 residues. The germline V gene encodes CDR1 MNHEY and CDR2 SMNVEV (reference sequence). V lost 0 bases to trimming and J lost 3 bases, with 6 bases between them. The CDR3 nucleotides are TGTGCCAGCAGTTTATCGTCAGACTACGAGCAGTACTTC. Its translation is CASSLSSDYEQYF.

J is TRBJ1-1 and V is TRBV13, with D possibly matching TRBD1 (6 bases). The germline V gene has CDR1 PRHDT and CDR2 FYEKMQ (reference sequence). There are 15 residues in the CDR3. With 5 bases removed from V and 3 bases from J, the gap between germline ends came to 16 bases. This chain's CDR3 is CASSRGGAGDTEAFF. CDR3 bases: TGTGCCAGCAGCAGAGGGGGGGCTGGGGACACTGAAGCTTTCTTT. Looking up the rest from reference TRBV13 and TRBJ1-1 gives the full variable domain: AAGVIQSPRHLIKEKRETATLKCYPIPRHDTVYWYQQGPGQDPQFLISFYEKMQSDKGSIPDRFSAQQFSDYHSELNMSSLELGDSALYFCASSRGGAGDTEAFFGQGTRLTVV.

The V and J genes are TRBV19 and TRBJ2-3, with 7 positions matching TRBD2. The germline V gene encodes CDR1 LNHDA and CDR2 SQIVND (reference sequence). V lost 5 bases and J lost 3; bases outside the gene matches: 11. The CDR3 covers 16 residues. The CDR3 sequence: CASSEGGPFVTDTQYF. Written as DNA, the CDR3 is TGTGCCAGTAGTGAGGGAGGGCCCTTTGTAACAGATACGCAGTATTTT.

The J gene is TRBJ2-1, the V gene TRBV25-1, with 7 bases aligning to TRBD2. Per germline, CDR1 MGHDK and CDR2 SYGVNS. The V gene end was trimmed by 4 bases and the J gene end by 9 bases; junction bases not matched to a gene: 6. CDR3 size: 13 residues. Written as DNA, the CDR3 is TGTGCCAGCAGTGGACAGACGGGGGGTGAGCAGTTCTTC. Translating it yields CASSGQTGGEQFF. The variable domain in full, with the rest retrieved from reference TRBV25-1 and TRBJ2-1, is EADIYQTPRYLVIGTGKKITLECSQTMGHDKMYWYQQDPGMELHLIHYSYGVNSTEKGDLSSESTVSRIRTEHFPLTLESARPSHTSQYLCASSGQTGGEQFFGPGTRLTVL.

This chain links TRBV5-5 with TRBJ2-6, with 10 bases fitting TRBD1. V was clipped by 4 bases and J by 0 bases; unmatched bases: 4. The CDR3 is 17 amino acids. Per germline, CDR1 SGHKS and CDR2 YYEKEE (reference sequence). The CDR3 nucleotides read TGTGCCAGCAGCCTTGGACAGGGGGGCTCTGGGGCCAACGTCCTGACTTTC. Amino acid sequence: CASSLGQGGSGANVLTF.

This chain connects TRBV4-2 to TRBJ2-3, with 13 bases that match TRBD2. This CDR3 has 15 amino acids. CDR1 LGHNA and CDR2 YNFKEQ come from the germline V gene. With 3 bases clipped from V and 3 bases from J, the junction kept 0 bases outside the gene matches. CDR3 sequence reads: CASSQGLAGTDTQYF. The CDR3 DNA follows: TGTGCCAGCAGCCAGGGACTAGCGGGAACAGATACGCAGTATTTT.

The V and J genes are TRBV4-1 and TRBJ1-4; D is unclear. The CDR3 sequence is 18 residues long. CDR1 and CDR2 (germline): MGHRA, YSYEKL. V was cut by 3 bases and J by 0 bases, with 17 bases left in between. The CDR3 spells CASSHPRGRLATNEKLFF. The DNA for the CDR3 is TGCGCCAGCAGCCACCCCCGGGGAAGGCTCGCAACTAATGAAAAACTGTTTTTT.

The gene calls are TRBV5-1 and TRBJ1-6, with 8 bases lining up with TRBD1. In germline, CDR1 is SGHRS, CDR2 YFSETQ. The CDR3 spans 16 residues. V was pared by 0 bases and J by 6 bases, with 5 bases of the junction left unmatched. The CDR3 nucleotides read TGCGCCAGCAGCTTGGAAGCGGACAGGGTTAATTCACCCCTCCACTTT. Translating gives CASSLEADRVNSPLHF. Full variable domain (outside the CDR3, taken from reference TRBV5-1 and TRBJ1-6): KAGVTQTPRYLIKTRGQQVTLSCSPISGHRSVSWYQQTPGQGLQFLFEYFSETQRNKGNFPGRFSGRQFSNSRSEMNVSTLELGDSALYLCASSLEADRVNSPLHFGNGTRLTVT.

The gene calls are TRBV27 and TRBJ2-3, with D hard to call. The CDR3 contains 16 residues. The V gene's germline CDR1 is MNHEY and CDR2 SMNVEV (reference sequence). Trimming removed 5 bases from V and 4 bases from J, with 19 bases in between. CDR3 residues: CASSPTVDRTPDTQYF. The DNA for the CDR3 is TGTGCCAGCAGTCCCACAGTAGACCGAACCCCAGATACGCAGTATTTT.

The chain links TRBV2 to TRBJ2-1; 9 bases agree with TRBD2. Trimming removed 6 bases from V and 8 bases from J; junction bases left unmatched: 2. Per the germline V gene, CDR1 is SNHLY and CDR2 is FYNNEI. The CDR3 totals 12 residues. The CDR3 nucleotides read TGTGCCAGCAGGGTAGCGGGAGATGAGCAGTTCTTC. This sequence encodes CASRVAGDEQFF.

The chain combines TRBV24-1 with TRBJ2-2, with D maybe TRBD1 (6 bases). CDR3 size: 13 residues. Germline CDR1 and CDR2: KGHDR and SFDVKD. Trimming removed 4 bases at V and 9 bases at J, with 11 bases between. The CDR3 bases are TGTGCCACCAGTGAGGCAGGGGTTTGGGAGCTGTTTTTT. Its translation is CATSEAGVWELFF.

V gene TRBV5-1 combines with J gene TRBJ2-1, with a possible D match to TRBD1 (6 bases). With 4 bases removed from V and 1 base from J, the gap between germline ends came to 12 bases. This CDR3 is built from 15 residues. Germline V gene data show CDR1 as SGHRS and CDR2 as YFSETQ. The CDR3 region is CASSAQGSSYNEQFF. CDR3 nucleotides: TGCGCCAGCAGCGCACAGGGTTCGTCCTACAATGAGCAGTTCTTC.

This clone occurred a few times. This chain uses TRBV3-1 (or the pseudogene TRBV3-2) with TRBJ1-5; D remains unclear. The CDR3 loop spans 15 amino acids. Germline values: CDR1 LGHDT, CDR2 YNNKEL (reference sequence). V was clipped by 0 bases and J by 7 bases, with 13 bases between them. The CDR3 reads CASSQDMTLGQPQHF. For the CDR3, the DNA is TGTGCCAGCAGCCAAGACATGACCTTGGGCCAGCCCCAGCATTTT.

The genes are TRBV23-1 and TRBJ1-6, with D perhaps matching TRBD1 (5 bases). TRBV23-1 is an open reading frame whose function is uncertain. Trimming stripped 0 bases from V and 5 bases from J, with 20 bases between. This CDR3 has 19 residues. The CDR3 here is CASSQSGPREGGNNSPLHF. In nucleotides, the CDR3 is TGCGCCAGCAGTCAATCGGGCCCCAGGGAGGGAGGAAATAATTCACCCCTCCACTTT.

The chain combines TRBV27 with TRBJ2-7, with TRBD1 identical over 7 bases. Trimming removed 6 bases from V and 1 base from J; junction bases left unmatched: 3. This CDR3 contains 13 residues. Germline V lookup: CDR1 MNHEY, CDR2 SMNVEV (reference sequence). CDR3 sequence: CASRRQGSYEQYF. CDR3 nucleotide sequence: TGTGCCAGCAGGCGACAGGGTTCCTACGAGCAGTACTTC.